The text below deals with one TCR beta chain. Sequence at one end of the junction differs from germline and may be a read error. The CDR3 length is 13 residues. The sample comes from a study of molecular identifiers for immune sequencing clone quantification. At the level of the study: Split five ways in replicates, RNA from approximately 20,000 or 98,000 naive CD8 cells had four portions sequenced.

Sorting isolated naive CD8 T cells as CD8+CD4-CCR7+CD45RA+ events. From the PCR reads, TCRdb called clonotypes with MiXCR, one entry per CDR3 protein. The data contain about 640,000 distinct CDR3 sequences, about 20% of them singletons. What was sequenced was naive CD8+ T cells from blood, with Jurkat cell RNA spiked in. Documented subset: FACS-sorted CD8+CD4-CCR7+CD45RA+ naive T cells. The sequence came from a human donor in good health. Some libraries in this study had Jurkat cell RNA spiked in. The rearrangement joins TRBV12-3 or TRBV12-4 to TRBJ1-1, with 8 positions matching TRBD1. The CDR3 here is CASILQGGIKAFF. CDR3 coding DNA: TGCGCCAGCATACTACAGGGGGGGATTAAAGCTTTCTTT.